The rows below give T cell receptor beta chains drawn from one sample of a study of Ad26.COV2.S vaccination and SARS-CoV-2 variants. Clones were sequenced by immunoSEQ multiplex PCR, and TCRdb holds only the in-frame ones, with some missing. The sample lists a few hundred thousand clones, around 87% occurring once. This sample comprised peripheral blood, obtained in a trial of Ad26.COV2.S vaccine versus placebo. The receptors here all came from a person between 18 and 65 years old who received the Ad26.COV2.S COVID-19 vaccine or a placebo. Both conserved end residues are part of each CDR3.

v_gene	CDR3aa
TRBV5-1	CASSLDGARGNTIYF
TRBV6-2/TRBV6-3	CASSYSTAHGYTF
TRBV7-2	CASSLVDNSPLHF
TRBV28	CASSLGRQGNIQYF
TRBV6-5	CASSSTGNTEAFF
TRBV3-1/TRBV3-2	CASSQEYPRQVNYGYTF
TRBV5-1	CASSPGTSGDHTGELFF
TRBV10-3	CAISEHGGGYTGELFF
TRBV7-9	CASSSMGRGQGDFYGYTF
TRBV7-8	CASSLAFYRDRASYEQYF
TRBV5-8	CASSQRGRYTDTQYF
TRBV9	CASAMKRDIDMNTEAFF
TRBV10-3	CAISQTGGHNEAFF
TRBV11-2	CASSLGAWGANTGELFF
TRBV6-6	CASSFLGYEQYF
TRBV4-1	CASSFGTAGANVLTF
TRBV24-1	CATSGDVGQGIDGYTF
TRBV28	CASSVMGPKEQYF
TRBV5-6	CASSVTGQSTDTQYF
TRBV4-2	CASSQVGNDGYTF
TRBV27	CASGPVNTGELFF
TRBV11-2	CASSLTGRDTEAFF
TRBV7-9	CASSPGLGFSYEQYF
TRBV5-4	CASSLGTAGGPPGELFF
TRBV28	CASSLGGAHYNEQFF
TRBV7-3	CASSETGGIDEQFF
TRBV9	CASSPPGGGLNTEAFF
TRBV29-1	CSAEEQGGYGYTF
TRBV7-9	CASSSFRAGHYEQYF
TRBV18	CASSPPEGGQETQYF
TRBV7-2	CASSLTGWNTEAFF
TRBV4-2	CASSPEASTDTQYF
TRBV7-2	CASSSPTGVEEKLFF
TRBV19	CASSITGFSAGELFF
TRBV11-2	CASSLGRLAGGPWETQYF
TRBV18	CASSQSYGAVYEQYF
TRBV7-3	CASSLTPGAGVYEQYF
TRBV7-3	CASSLRLAGSYNEQFF
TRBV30	CAWSHRGNQPQHF
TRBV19	CASSPVGTFAYEQYF
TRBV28	CASSPPRGNYGYTF
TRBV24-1	CATSDSGLAPSEQFF
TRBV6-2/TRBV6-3	CASSLSNQPQHF
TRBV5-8	CASSFPGSAEEIGELFF
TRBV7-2	CASSRDNTAGTQYF
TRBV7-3	CASSPNRGYSSTDTQYF
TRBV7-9	CASSFTGIDSPLHF
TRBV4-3	CASSQLGQGHEQYF
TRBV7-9	CASSLVSGGAYSYEQYF
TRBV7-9	CASSLGTSEQYF
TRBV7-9	CASSSEWNTEAFF
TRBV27	CASRGLNEKLFF
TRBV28	CASSLEHTLSYNEQFF
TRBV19	CASSIDGDYQETQYF
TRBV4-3	CASSQDSGLSSTDTQYF
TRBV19	CASTPHSGANVLTF
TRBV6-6	CASSYLLWGETQYF
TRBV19	CASSRQGGDTIYF
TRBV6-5	CASRGDRSSTEAFF